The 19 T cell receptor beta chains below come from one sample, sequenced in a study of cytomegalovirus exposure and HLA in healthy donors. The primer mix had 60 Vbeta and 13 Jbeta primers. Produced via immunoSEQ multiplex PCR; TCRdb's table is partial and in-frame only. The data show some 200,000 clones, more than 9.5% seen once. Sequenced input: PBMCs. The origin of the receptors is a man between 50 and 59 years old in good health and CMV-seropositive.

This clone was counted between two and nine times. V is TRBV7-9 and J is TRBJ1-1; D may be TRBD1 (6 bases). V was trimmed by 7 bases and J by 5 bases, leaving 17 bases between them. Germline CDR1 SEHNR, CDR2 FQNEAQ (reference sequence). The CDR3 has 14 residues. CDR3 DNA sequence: TGTGCCAGCACCCCGGGAGGGGGTGGGACTGAAGCTTTCTTT. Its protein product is CASTPGGGGTEAFF. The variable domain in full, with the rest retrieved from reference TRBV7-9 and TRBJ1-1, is DTGVSQNPRHKITKRGQNVTFRCDPISEHNRLYWYRQTLGQGPEFLTYFQNEAQLEKSRLLSDRFSAERPKGSFSTLEIQRTEQGDSAMYLCASTPGGGGTEAFFGQGTRLTVV.

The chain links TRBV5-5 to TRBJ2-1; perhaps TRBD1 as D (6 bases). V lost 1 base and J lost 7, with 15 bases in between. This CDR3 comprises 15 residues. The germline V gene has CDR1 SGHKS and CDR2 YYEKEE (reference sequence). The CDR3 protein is CASSLSPRGGNEQFF. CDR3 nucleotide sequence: TGTGCCAGCAGCTTGAGTCCCAGGGGTGGGAATGAGCAGTTCTTC. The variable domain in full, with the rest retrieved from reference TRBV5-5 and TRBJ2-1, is DAGVTQSPTHLIKTRGQQVTLRCSPISGHKSVSWYQQVLGQGPQFIFQYYEKEERGRGNFPDRFSARQFPNYSSELNVNALLLGDSALYLCASSLSPRGGNEQFFGPGTRLTVL.

The CDR3 region has the DNA TGTGCCAGCAGCCTAGAACCCAGCAATCAGCCCCAGCATTTT. Translating it yields CASSLEPSNQPQHF. This sequence joins TRBV5-4 and TRBJ1-5; D unclear. The CDR3 is 14 residues long. Germline V gene sequence: CDR1 SGHNT, CDR2 YYREEE (reference sequence). V dropped 4 bases and J dropped 1 base, with 9 bases sitting between them. The variable domain in full, completed from reference TRBV5-4 and TRBJ1-5, reads ETGVTQSPTHLIKTRGQQVTLRCSSQSGHNTVSWYQQALGQGPQFIFQYYREEENGRGNFPPRFSGLQFPNYSSELNVNALELDDSALYLCASSLEPSNQPQHFGDGTRLSIL.

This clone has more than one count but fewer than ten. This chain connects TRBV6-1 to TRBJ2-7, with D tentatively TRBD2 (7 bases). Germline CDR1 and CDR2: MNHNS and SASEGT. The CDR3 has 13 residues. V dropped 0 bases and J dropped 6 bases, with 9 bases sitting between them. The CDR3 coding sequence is TGTGCCAGCAGTGAAGCGGGGGGGCGCGAGCAGTACGTC. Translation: CASSEAGGREQYV.

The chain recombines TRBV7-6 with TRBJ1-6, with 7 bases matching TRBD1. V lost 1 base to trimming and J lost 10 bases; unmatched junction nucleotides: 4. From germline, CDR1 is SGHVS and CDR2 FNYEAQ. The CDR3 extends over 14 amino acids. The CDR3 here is CASSLDRGYSPLHF. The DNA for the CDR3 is TGTGCCAGCAGCTTAGACAGGGGCTACTCACCCCTCCACTTT.

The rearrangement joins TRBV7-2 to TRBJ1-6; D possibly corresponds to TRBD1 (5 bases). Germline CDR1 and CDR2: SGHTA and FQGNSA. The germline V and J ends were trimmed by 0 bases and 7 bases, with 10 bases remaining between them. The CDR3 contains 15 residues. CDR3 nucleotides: TGTGCCAGCAGCTTAGCTGTGACAGAGAATTCACCCCTCCACTTT. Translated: CASSLAVTENSPLHF.

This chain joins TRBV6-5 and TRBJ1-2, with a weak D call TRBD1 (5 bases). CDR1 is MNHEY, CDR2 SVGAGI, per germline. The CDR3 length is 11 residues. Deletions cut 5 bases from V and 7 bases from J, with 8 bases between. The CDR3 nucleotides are TGTGCCAGCAGTAGCGGGGGTGGCTACACCTTC. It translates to CASSSGGGYTF.

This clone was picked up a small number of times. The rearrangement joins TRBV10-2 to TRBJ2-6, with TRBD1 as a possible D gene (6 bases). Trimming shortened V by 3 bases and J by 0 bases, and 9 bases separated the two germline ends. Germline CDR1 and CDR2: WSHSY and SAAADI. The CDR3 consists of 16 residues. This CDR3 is CASSDRGFSGANVLTF. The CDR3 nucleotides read TGCGCCAGCAGTGACAGGGGATTCTCTGGGGCCAACGTCCTGACTTTC.

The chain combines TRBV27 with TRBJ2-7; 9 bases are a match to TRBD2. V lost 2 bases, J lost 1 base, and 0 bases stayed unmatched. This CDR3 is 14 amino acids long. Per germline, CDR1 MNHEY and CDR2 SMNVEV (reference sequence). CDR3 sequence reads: CASSLLAGSYEQYF. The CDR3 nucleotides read TGTGCCAGCAGTTTACTAGCGGGGTCCTACGAGCAGTACTTC.

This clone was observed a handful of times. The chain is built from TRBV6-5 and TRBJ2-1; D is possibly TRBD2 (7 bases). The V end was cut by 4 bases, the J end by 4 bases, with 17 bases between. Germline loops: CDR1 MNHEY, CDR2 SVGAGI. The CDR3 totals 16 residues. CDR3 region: CASSSYRAGVYNEQFF. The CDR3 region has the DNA TGTGCCAGCAGTTCCTACAGGGCGGGGGTTTACAATGAGCAGTTCTTC.

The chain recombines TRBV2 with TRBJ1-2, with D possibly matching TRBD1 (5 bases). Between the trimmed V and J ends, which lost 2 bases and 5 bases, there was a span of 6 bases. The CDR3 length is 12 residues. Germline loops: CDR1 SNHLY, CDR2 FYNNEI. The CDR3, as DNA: TGTGCCAGCAGTGAAAGGGGTTATGGCTACACCTTC. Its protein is CASSERGYGYTF. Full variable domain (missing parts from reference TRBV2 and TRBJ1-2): EPEVTQTPSHQVTQMGQEVILRCVPISNHLYFYWYRQILGQKVEFLVSFYNNEISEKSEIFDDQFSVERPDGSNFTLKIRSTKLEDSAMYFCASSERGYGYTFGSGTRLTVV.

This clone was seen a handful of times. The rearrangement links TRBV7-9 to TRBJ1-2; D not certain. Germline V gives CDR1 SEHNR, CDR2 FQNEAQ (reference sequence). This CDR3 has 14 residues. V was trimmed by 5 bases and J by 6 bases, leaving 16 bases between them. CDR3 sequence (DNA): TGTGCCAGCAGCCCCCCCAAGGGAGGGAATGGCTACACCTTC. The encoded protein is CASSPPKGGNGYTF.

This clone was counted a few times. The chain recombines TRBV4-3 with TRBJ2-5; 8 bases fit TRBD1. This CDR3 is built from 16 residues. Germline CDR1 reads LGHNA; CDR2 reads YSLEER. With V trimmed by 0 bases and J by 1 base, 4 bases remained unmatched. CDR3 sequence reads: CASSQDAGGSQETQYF. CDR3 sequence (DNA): TGCGCCAGCAGCCAAGACGCAGGGGGCTCCCAAGAGACCCAGTACTTC.

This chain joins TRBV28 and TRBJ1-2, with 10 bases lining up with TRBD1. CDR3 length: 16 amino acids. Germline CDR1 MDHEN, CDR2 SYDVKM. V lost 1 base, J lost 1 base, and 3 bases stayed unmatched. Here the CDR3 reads CASSLSGTGVNYGYTF. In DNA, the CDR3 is TGTGCCAGCAGTTTATCCGGGACAGGGGTTAACTATGGCTACACCTTC.

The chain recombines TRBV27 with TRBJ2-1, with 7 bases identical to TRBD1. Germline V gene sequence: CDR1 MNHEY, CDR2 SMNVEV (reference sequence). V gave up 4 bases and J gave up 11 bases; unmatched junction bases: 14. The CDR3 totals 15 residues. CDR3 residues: CASSWGTETMNKQFF. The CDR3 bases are TGTGCCAGCAGTTGGGGGACAGAGACAATGAATAAGCAGTTCTTC.

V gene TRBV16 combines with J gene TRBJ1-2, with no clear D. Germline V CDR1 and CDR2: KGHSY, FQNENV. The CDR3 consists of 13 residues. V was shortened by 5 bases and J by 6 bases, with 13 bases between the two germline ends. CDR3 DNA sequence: TGTGCCAGCAGCTTCGACACGGTGAATGGCTACACCTTC. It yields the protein CASSFDTVNGYTF.

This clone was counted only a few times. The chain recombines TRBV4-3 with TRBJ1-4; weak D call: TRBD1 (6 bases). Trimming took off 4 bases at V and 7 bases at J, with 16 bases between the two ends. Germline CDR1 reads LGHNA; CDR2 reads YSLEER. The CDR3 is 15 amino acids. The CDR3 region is CASSRTQGFGEKLFF. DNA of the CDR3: TGCGCCAGCAGCCGCACTCAGGGGTTTGGTGAAAAACTGTTTTTT.

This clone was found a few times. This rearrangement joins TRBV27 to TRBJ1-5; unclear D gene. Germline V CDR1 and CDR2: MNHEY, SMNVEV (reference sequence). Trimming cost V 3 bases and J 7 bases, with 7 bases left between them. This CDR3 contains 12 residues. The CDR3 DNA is TGTGCCAGCAGTTTGATGAGGCAGCCCCAGCATTTT. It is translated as CASSLMRQPQHF.

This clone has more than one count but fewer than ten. CDR3 region: CASSPLSSTDTQYF. The CDR3 DNA reads TGTGCCAGCAGCCCCTTGTCTAGCACAGATACGCAGTATTTT. The chain links TRBV9 to TRBJ2-3; no firm D call. The germline V and J ends were trimmed by 4 bases and 0 bases, with 9 bases remaining between them. The CDR3 sequence is 14 residues long. Germline loops: CDR1 SGDLS, CDR2 YYNGEE.